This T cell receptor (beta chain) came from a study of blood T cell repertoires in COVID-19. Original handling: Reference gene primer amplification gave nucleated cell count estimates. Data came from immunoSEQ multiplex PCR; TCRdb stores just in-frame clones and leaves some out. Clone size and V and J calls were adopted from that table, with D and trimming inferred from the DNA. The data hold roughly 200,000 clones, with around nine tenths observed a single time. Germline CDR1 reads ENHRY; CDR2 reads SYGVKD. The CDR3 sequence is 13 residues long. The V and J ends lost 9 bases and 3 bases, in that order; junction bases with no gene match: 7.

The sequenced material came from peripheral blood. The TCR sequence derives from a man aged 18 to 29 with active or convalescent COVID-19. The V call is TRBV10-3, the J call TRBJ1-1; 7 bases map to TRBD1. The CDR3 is CAMQGDSYTEAFF. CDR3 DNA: TGTGCCATGCAGGGGGACAGCTACACTGAAGCTTTCTTT.